Included here is one TCR beta chain sequence, with context. Germline CDR1 is SEHNR and CDR2 is FQNEAQ (reference sequence). V shed 5 bases, J shed 6 bases, and the junction held 9 bases outside the gene matches. CDR3 size: 16 residues. The data derive from a study of blood T cell repertoires in COVID-19. The overall study: From the United States, Italy and Spain came samples of acute and convalescent COVID-19. From T cells, B-cell-depleted T cells, or PBMCs came the material, which was cDNA or gDNA.

Per the study methods: The assay estimated nucleated cells by amplifying reference gene primers. TCRdb's table, derived via immunoSEQ multiplex PCR, lists solely in-frame clones and lacks some. From that table come the V and J calls and clone size; the DNA was used to work out D and trimming. The data contain approximately 300,000 clones, around 89% of them singletons. The TCR originated in a man aged 18 to 29 who had recovered from COVID-19. The chain couples TRBV7-9 to TRBJ1-5; 11 bases align to TRBD1. The sample comprised peripheral blood. This chain's CDR3 is CASSLQGQGGGQPQHF. CDR3 bases: TGTGCCAGCAGCCTCCAGGGACAGGGGGGTGGTCAGCCCCAGCATTTT.